A single sample gave rise to the 5 T cell receptor beta chains below, sequenced in a study of STAT3 mutations in large granular lymphocyte leukemia. The antigens these receptors bind are not known. Measured with immunoSEQ multiplex PCR; TCRdb has only the in-frame clones, and not every one. The sample lists roughly 31,000 clones, 60% to 85% occurring once. Study-wide points: In T-cell large granular lymphocyte leukemia, about half of patients showed multiple immunodominant subclonotypes.

Source material: peripheral blood mononuclear cells. The receptor source for this set is a woman aged 45 to 65 with T-cell large granular lymphocyte leukemia. Some clones in this sample may be carry-over from other donors' samples.

To note about this clone: At one end, the junction sequence differs from germline, possibly due to a read error. This chain joins TRBV10-3 and TRBJ2-7; 10 bases match TRBD1. Germline CDR1 ENHRY, CDR2 SYGVKD. This CDR3 is 13 amino acids long. CDR3 sequence: CAIRDRGFYGQYF. CDR3 bases: TGTGCCATCCGGGACAGGGGTTTCTACGGGCAGTACTTC.

The V call is TRBV7-9, the J call TRBJ2-3; the match to TRBD2 covers 11 bases. The V segment lost 3 bases and the J segment 4 bases; nucleotides outside the gene matches: 6. The germline V gene encodes CDR1 SEHNR and CDR2 FQNEAQ (reference sequence). The CDR3 is made up of 16 amino acids. CDR3 nucleotide sequence: TGTGCCAGCAGCTTCCAACTAGCGGGAGTCGCAGATACGCAGTATTTT. As protein: CASSFQLAGVADTQYF.

The chain couples TRBV7-2 to TRBJ1-5, with a weak D call TRBD1 (5 bases). The germline V gene encodes CDR1 SGHTA and CDR2 FQGNSA. Trimming removed 5 bases at V and 3 bases at J, with 11 bases between. The CDR3 covers 14 residues. CDR3 bases: TGTGCCAGCAGCCCAGGGCGAGCCAATCAGCCCCAGCATTTT. Protein product: CASSPGRANQPQHF.

The chain uses TRBV5-1 and TRBJ1-5, with D unresolved. Germline CDR1 reads SGHRS; CDR2 reads YFSETQ. V was trimmed by 2 bases and J by 3 bases, leaving 12 bases between them. The CDR3 runs 15 residues. DNA for the CDR3: TGCGCCAGCAGCTTACGTCCGGGAAACAATCAGCCCCAGCATTTT. It yields the protein CASSLRPGNNQPQHF.

This clone was seen a handful of times. The chain recombines TRBV5-4 with TRBJ1-4; TRBD1 agrees at 11 bases. Germline-derived CDR1 and CDR2 are SGHNT and YYREEE (reference sequence). CDR3 size: 18 residues. Trimming took 3 bases from V and 4 from J; bases not matched to a gene: 11. CDR3 DNA sequence: TGTGCCAGCAGCTCCCACCGGGACAGGGGGAAGGTTAATGAAAAACTGTTTTTT. It specifies CASSSHRDRGKVNEKLFF. Variable domain in full (rest from reference TRBV5-4 and TRBJ1-4): ETGVTQSPTHLIKTRGQQVTLRCSSQSGHNTVSWYQQALGQGPQFIFQYYREEENGRGNFPPRFSGLQFPNYSSELNVNALELDDSALYLCASSSHRDRGKVNEKLFFGSGTQLSVL.